This entry lists 8 T cell receptor beta chains sequenced from one sample in a study of CD8 T cells in Susac syndrome. RNA was extracted with the RNeasy kit, and a quantity of 0.5 to 1 ug was reverse transcribed using random hexamers. TCRdb itself ran the immunoSEQ multiplex PCR reads through MiXCR, one entry per CDR3 protein. The table includes roughly 200,000 distinct CDR3 sequences, roughly 90% detected once. The sequenced sample consisted of CD4+ T cells from PBMCs. These TCRs come from a human donor with Susac syndrome.

This chain uses TRBV20-1 with TRBJ2-1; 14 positions agree with TRBD2. Unmatched junction bases numbered 6, after V lost 1 base and J lost 7 bases. The CDR3 has 16 amino acids. Germline values: CDR1 DFQATT, CDR2 SNEGSKA (reference sequence). CDR3 sequence (DNA): TGCAGTGCTAGAGGGGGACTAGCGGGAGCGATGAATGAGCAGTTCTTC. Protein: CSARGGLAGAMNEQFF.

The J gene is TRBJ1-2, the V gene TRBV6-5; D perhaps matches TRBD1 (5 bases). Germline V gives CDR1 MNHEY, CDR2 SVGAGI. The V and J ends lost 7 bases and 4 bases respectively, with 16 bases between them. The CDR3 contains 14 residues. DNA of the CDR3: TGTGCCAGCACCAAAGCCCTGGGGGGCTATGGCTACACCTTC. This codes for CASTKALGGYGYTF.

Here the CDR3 DNA reads TGCAGTGCTAGAGTTGGCACAGATACGCAGTATTTT. Protein sequence: CSARVGTDTQYF. This chain connects TRBV20-1 to TRBJ2-3; D ambiguous. Deletions cut 1 base from V and 1 base from J, with 3 bases between. Germline loops: CDR1 DFQATT, CDR2 SNEGSKA (reference sequence). The CDR3 length is 12 residues.

This clonotype was seen just once. The chain links TRBV6-6 to TRBJ2-2, with D possibly matching TRBD1 (5 bases). V dropped 2 bases and J dropped 4 bases, with 11 bases sitting between them. This CDR3 has 15 amino acids. Germline assignment: CDR1 MNHNY and CDR2 SVGAGI (reference sequence). The CDR3 region has the DNA TGTGCCAGCAGTTACGACAGAGTATTCACCGGGGAGCTGTTTTTT. Encoded protein: CASSYDRVFTGELFF.

This chain uses TRBV12-3 or TRBV12-4 with TRBJ1-1, with D uncertain. This CDR3 comprises 15 residues. Trimming shortened V by 3 bases and J by 1 base, and 12 bases separated the two germline ends. The CDR3 spells CASSLVGRKNTEAFF. CDR3 nucleotides: TGTGCCAGCAGTTTGGTCGGCAGAAAGAACACTGAAGCTTTCTTT.

The V and J genes are TRBV5-1 and TRBJ2-7; the D gene is possibly TRBD1 (6 bases). The V end lost 1 base, the J end lost 4 bases, and 12 bases lay between the germline ends. The CDR3 contains 14 residues. Germline CDR1 SGHRS, CDR2 YFSETQ. The CDR3 DNA is TGCGCCAGCAGCTTGAACAGGGACGGTTACGAGCAGTACTTC. Its translation is CASSLNRDGYEQYF.

J is TRBJ1-2 and V is TRBV10-3, with a possible D match to TRBD1 (5 bases). V was trimmed by 10 bases and J by 0 bases, leaving 18 bases between them. The CDR3 sequence is 15 residues long. Germline values: CDR1 ENHRY, CDR2 SYGVKD. The CDR3 bases are TGTGCCACCCGGGGCCAGTCCTATCCTAACTATGGCTACACCTTC. Its protein product is CATRGQSYPNYGYTF.

CDR3 DNA sequence: TGTGCCAGCTCACCACCGGCGGCTAGAATGAACACTGAAGCTTTCTTT. Protein product: CASSPPAARMNTEAFF. The chain links TRBV18 to TRBJ1-1; no firm D call. Germline V CDR1 and CDR2: KGHSH, LQKENI. Trimming took 0 bases from V and 0 from J, leaving 11 bases between them. CDR3 size: 16 residues.